This entry describes one T cell receptor (beta chain). There are 14 residues in the CDR3. Germline assignment: CDR1 SGHTA and CDR2 FQGNSA. Trimming removed 5 bases from V and 7 bases from J, with 14 bases in between. The authors amplified TCR beta CDR3 regions from RNA transcripts. RT-PCR in the first round used HTBI primers; a second-round multiplex PCR followed. TCRdb ran MiXCR on the multiplex PCR reads and lists one entry per CDR3 protein. Among about 700,000 distinct CDR3 sequences, around 40% were seen once, and the ten largest hold 44%. These data belong to a study of Graves' ophthalmopathy and Graves' hyperthyroidism. Study in general: There was a collection of peripheral blood at initial diagnosis, before any treatment.

The specimen was peripheral blood. The gene calls are TRBV7-2 and TRBJ1-4; D is undetermined. This clonotype was sampled from an adult man with Graves' ophthalmopathy. The CDR3, as DNA: TGTGCCAGCAGCCGATTGAAAACTTCTGAAAAACTGTTTTTT. This gives the protein CASSRLKTSEKLFF.